The sequence of this TCR beta chain was determined in a study of blood T cell repertoires in COVID-19. About the study: Sources were T cells, B-cell-depleted T cells, or PBMCs; the material itself was cDNA or gDNA.

The sample holds one count of this clone. The sample contains more than one DNA sequence encoding this CDR3. Libraries were prepared by immunoSEQ multiplex PCR; TCRdb keeps only in-frame clonotypes and omits some of them. The table shows nearly 200,000 clones, with 65% to 85% occurring only once. The cohort comprised adults aged roughly 18 to 100 years residing in around 25 US areas. Participants' own reports of clinical history determined their cohort assignment. For recovered donors of Cohort 3, there were two negative PCRs, clearance, or symptom resolution. Deletions cut 4 bases from V and 8 bases from J, with 15 bases between. The CDR3 contains 14 residues. Germline CDR1 reads SGHRS; CDR2 reads YFSETQ.

This chain uses TRBV5-1 with TRBJ1-4; tentatively, D is TRBD1 (5 bases). Sample: PBMCs or T cells enriched from blood (not recorded which). The receptor was derived from a man aged 40-49 years who had recovered from COVID-19. DNA of the CDR3: TGCGCCAGCAGCCTTCTGGGGCTGGAGGAAAAACTGTTTTTT. Encoded protein: CASSLLGLEEKLFF.